The rows below give T cell receptor beta chains drawn from one sample of a study of T-cell reconstitution after alpha-beta-depleted transplantation in children. One entry per CDR3 protein results from TCRdb running MiXCR on the PCR reads. The data show about 480,000 distinct CDR3 sequences, about an eighth seen once. The material was PBMCs from the stem cell graft donor, obtained from the stem cell graft. These receptor sequences come from a human donor who donated a stem cell graft to a child with combined immunodeficiency. Both conserved end residues are part of each CDR3. The D gene is left open where the match is weak. Clone size, where shown, is once, few, many, or a class for clones that have expanded.

J gene: TRBJ1-5; D gene: -; clone size: many; CDR3 length: 12; V gene: TRBV7-9; CDR3 DNA: TGTGCCAGCAGCTTTCAGAATCAGCCCCAGCATTTT; CDR3 protein: CASSFQNQPQHF
J gene: TRBJ2-2; D gene: TRBD1; clone size: -; CDR3 length: 15; V gene: TRBV11-3; CDR3 DNA: TGTGCCAGCAGCCTCCCGGGACAGGGAACCGGGGAGCTGTTTTTT; CDR3 protein: CASSLPGQGTGELFF
J gene: TRBJ2-7; D gene: TRBD1; clone size: many; CDR3 length: 17; V gene: TRBV27; CDR3 DNA: TGTGCCAGCAGCTCCCCCCTCAGACAGGGGCGTTCCTACGAGCAGTACTTC; CDR3 protein: CASSSPLRQGRSYEQYF
J gene: TRBJ2-1; D gene: -; clone size: -; CDR3 length: 12; V gene: TRBV30; CDR3 DNA: TGTGCCTGGAGTGTTGGACGAGGTGAGCAGTTCTTC; CDR3 protein: CAWSVGRGEQFF
J gene: TRBJ1-3; D gene: -; clone size: -; CDR3 length: 13; V gene: TRBV15; CDR3 DNA: TGTGCCACCAGTACAGGGTCTGGAAACACCATATATTTT; CDR3 protein: CATSTGSGNTIYF
J gene: TRBJ2-5; D gene: -; clone size: -; CDR3 length: 13; V gene: TRBV12-5; CDR3 DNA: TGTGCTAGTGGACCGGACGGCCAGGGACCCCAGTACTTC; CDR3 protein: CASGPDGQGPQYF
J gene: TRBJ2-2; D gene: -; clone size: -; CDR3 length: 16; V gene: TRBV7-6; CDR3 DNA: TGTGCCAGCAGCCCACCCGGCTTAGAAGCCGGCGGGGAGCTGTTTTTT; CDR3 protein: CASSPPGLEAGGELFF
J gene: TRBJ2-1; D gene: TRBD2; clone size: -; CDR3 length: 17; V gene: TRBV4-1; CDR3 DNA: TGCGCCAGCAGCCAACGGGTGGCTAGCGGCTCCTACAATGAGCAGTTCTTC; CDR3 protein: CASSQRVASGSYNEQFF
J gene: TRBJ2-7; D gene: -; clone size: many; CDR3 length: 15; V gene: TRBV5-6; CDR3 DNA: TGTGCCAGCAGCCGCCTTTACGGGGGCCCCTACGAGCAGTACTTC; CDR3 protein: CASSRLYGGPYEQYF
J gene: TRBJ1-5; D gene: -; clone size: -; CDR3 length: 13; V gene: TRBV10-3; CDR3 DNA: TGTGCCATCAGTGACCGGGATAATCAGCCCCAGCATTTT; CDR3 protein: CAISDRDNQPQHF
J gene: TRBJ2-3; D gene: TRBD2; clone size: many; CDR3 length: 15; V gene: TRBV20-1; CDR3 DNA: TGCAGTGCTCTAAGCCCGGGAGGTTGGACAGATACGCAGTATTTT; CDR3 protein: CSALSPGGWTDTQYF
J gene: TRBJ2-4; D gene: -; clone size: many; CDR3 length: 12; V gene: TRBV12-3/TRBV12-4; CDR3 DNA: TGTGCCAGCAGCCTCCCTGAAAACATTCAGTACTTC; CDR3 protein: CASSLPENIQYF
J gene: TRBJ2-5; D gene: -; clone size: many; CDR3 length: 13; V gene: TRBV29-1; CDR3 DNA: TGCAGCGTTCGAATGGGGGGCGAGGAGACCCAGTACTTC; CDR3 protein: CSVRMGGEETQYF
J gene: TRBJ2-7; D gene: -; clone size: -; CDR3 length: 14; V gene: TRBV9; CDR3 DNA: TGTGCCAGCAGCGTAGGGGGCAGGGCGGTCGAGCAGTACTTC; CDR3 protein: CASSVGGRAVEQYF
J gene: TRBJ2-1; D gene: TRBD2; clone size: -; CDR3 length: 20; V gene: TRBV24-1; CDR3 DNA: TGTGCCACCAGTGACTGGACTAGCGGGAGGGCCACTAACTCCTACAATGAGCAGTTCTTC; CDR3 protein: CATSDWTSGRATNSYNEQFF
J gene: TRBJ2-1; D gene: -; clone size: few; CDR3 length: 12; V gene: TRBV11-2; CDR3 DNA: TGTGCCAGCAGCTTAGATCCAACTAGCAAGTTCTTC; CDR3 protein: CASSLDPTSKFF
J gene: TRBJ2-7; D gene: -; clone size: many; CDR3 length: 12; V gene: TRBV10-3; CDR3 DNA: TGTGCCATCCAGACAGATTTCTACGAGCAGTACTTC; CDR3 protein: CAIQTDFYEQYF
J gene: TRBJ2-5; D gene: -; clone size: many; CDR3 length: 13; V gene: TRBV10-2; CDR3 DNA: TGCGCCAGCAGTGTAGGTAGCGAAGGGACCCAGTACTTC; CDR3 protein: CASSVGSEGTQYF
J gene: TRBJ2-7; D gene: -; clone size: -; CDR3 length: 13; V gene: TRBV4-2; CDR3 DNA: TGTGCCAGCGGCCCCGGGACACTCTGCGAGCAGTACTTC; CDR3 protein: CASGPGTLCEQYF
J gene: TRBJ2-2; D gene: TRBD2; clone size: -; CDR3 length: 14; V gene: TRBV12-3/TRBV12-4; CDR3 DNA: TGTGCCAGCTTACGCGGGAGGTTCACCGGGGAGCTGTTTTTT; CDR3 protein: CASLRGRFTGELFF
J gene: TRBJ2-5; D gene: -; clone size: few; CDR3 length: 16; V gene: TRBV18; CDR3 DNA: TGTGCCAGCTCACCAGGTTTGCTGGGGGGCCAAGAGACCCAGTACTTC; CDR3 protein: CASSPGLLGGQETQYF
J gene: TRBJ2-3; D gene: -; clone size: -; CDR3 length: 17; V gene: TRBV5-1; CDR3 DNA: TGCGCCAGCAGCGGGAAAAGGGACCTGTACTCCACAGATACGCAGTATTTT; CDR3 protein: CASSGKRDLYSTDTQYF
J gene: TRBJ1-5; D gene: -; clone size: many; CDR3 length: 15; V gene: TRBV6-2/TRBV6-3; CDR3 DNA: TGTGCCAGCAGTTATTTGTTCACAGGTACTCAGCCCCAGCATTTT; CDR3 protein: CASSYLFTGTQPQHF
J gene: TRBJ2-2; D gene: -; clone size: few; CDR3 length: 15; V gene: TRBV6-1; CDR3 DNA: TGTGCCAGCAGTCGGTTTGCACAGAACACCGGGGAGCTGTTTTTT; CDR3 protein: CASSRFAQNTGELFF
J gene: TRBJ2-5; D gene: TRBD2; clone size: many; CDR3 length: 18; V gene: TRBV25-1; CDR3 DNA: TGTGCCAGCAGTGAATATGGGGCGGTAGCGGGAGGACAAGAGACCCAGTACTTC; CDR3 protein: CASSEYGAVAGGQETQYF